The present T cell receptor (beta chain) was sequenced within a study of cytomegalovirus exposure and HLA in healthy donors. With V trimmed by 6 bases and J by 4 bases, 13 bases remained unmatched. Germline V gives CDR1 MRHNA, CDR2 SNTAGT. The length of the CDR3 is 17 residues. PCR primers comprised 60 Vbeta and 13 Jbeta primers. The data were produced by immunoSEQ multiplex PCR, yet TCRdb's version contains in-frame clones alone and is incomplete. The sample holds around 130,000 clones, roughly 82% seen once. The receptor was isolated from a male donor in good health and CMV-seropositive. J is TRBJ2-3 and V is TRBV6-4, with TRBD1 identical over 10 bases. The sample taken for sequencing was PBMCs. The CDR3, as DNA: TGTGCCAGCAGCCACTTTTGGACAGGGGGTTATTCAGATACGCAGTATTTT. Translated: CASSHFWTGGYSDTQYF.